This TCR beta chain is from a study of blood T cell repertoires in COVID-19. The table came from immunoSEQ multiplex PCR; TCRdb's copy has only in-frame clones and leaves some out. The sample shows around 390,000 clones, more than 75% of them seen only once. The count of this clone is one. V lost 1 base and J lost 3, with 9 bases in between. CDR3 length equals 14 residues. CDR1 and CDR2 (germline): SGHDN, FVKESK. The source material was PBMCs or T cells enriched from blood (not recorded which). This TCR came from a woman aged 50 to 60 who had recovered from COVID-19. The gene calls are TRBV14 and TRBJ1-2; maybe TRBD1 (5 bases). The chain's CDR3 is CASSQVAGDYGYTF. DNA of the CDR3: TGTGCCAGCAGCCAAGTGGCGGGGGACTATGGCTACACCTTC.